This TCR beta chain was captured by sequencing in a study of blood T cell repertoires in COVID-19 (TCRdb year 2020). General notes on the study: Samples covering the acute and convalescent phases of COVID-19 were provided by collaborators in the United States, Italy and Spain. The material from the prospective study consisted of cDNA or gDNA derived from T cells, B-cell-depleted T cells, or PBMCs. The dataset comprised deeply sampled blood TCRbeta repertoires from subjects exposed to, actively infected with, or recovered from COVID-19. A freely available public database, intended as a resource for researchers studying the immune response to SARS-CoV-2, is where the repertoires were released. The samples were drawn from the first 160 participants of the ongoing ImmuneRACE study and from 1,200 or so subjects provided by 6 global collaborators. Nearly every sample came with metadata listing a de-identified subject ID, COVID-19 status, age in years and sex. Where HLA class I and class II types were available, the types were taken from metadata supplied by the sample provider, not from assay-based typing.

From the germline V gene, CDR1 is SGHNT and CDR2 is YENEEA. Trimming takes 5 bases off V and 7 bases off J; junction bases not matched to a gene: 9. Including cysteine and phenylalanine, the CDR3 has 14 amino acids. Just CDR3 DNA is preserved here, 42 bases in frame from base 1. Collaborating institutions collected whole blood in K2EDTA tubes following their own protocols. For TCRbeta analysis, collaborators shipped samples as frozen whole blood, isolated PBMCs, or DNA extracted from either of those sample types. The paper's findings and limits, for the study overall: The quantity of clinical and demographic metadata differed by source and by participant and was supplied without curation.

TCRbeta CDR3 regions were amplified from genomic DNA using the immunoSEQ Assay, a bias-controlled multiplex PCR. The authors' analysis ran thus. The number of nucleated cells in each sample was estimated by amplification of reference gene primers within the assay. Sequence reads were collapsed and filtered to measure the absolute abundance of every unique TCRbeta CDR3 rearrangement. For each sample, productive Simpson clonality was calculated as the square root of Simpson's diversity index over productive rearrangements. The immuneACCESS repertoire file appears here via TCRdb, limited to in-frame rearrangements. These files lack a portion of the clones; in checked studies, under half of the deficit traces to unresolved V genes, and the cause of the others is not known. V, J and clone size reflect that table, while D and trimming were determined from the DNA. The table for this sample lists 130,000 to 150,000 clones; more than 70% of them were counted only once. The ten largest clones capture approximately 13% of the sample.

For this clone: Its antigen has not been determined. Base qualities were left out, and no much larger clone turns up one base away.

Sequencing input: peripheral blood. The sequence links TRBV11-3 to TRBJ2-7, with 9 junctional bases fitting TRBD1. The origin of this receptor is a man aged 60 to 75 with active or convalescent COVID-19. In nucleotide form, the sequence is TGTGCCAGCAGCCCTCGGACAGGGGCAGGGGAGCAGTACTTC. This yields the protein CASSPRTGAGEQYF.